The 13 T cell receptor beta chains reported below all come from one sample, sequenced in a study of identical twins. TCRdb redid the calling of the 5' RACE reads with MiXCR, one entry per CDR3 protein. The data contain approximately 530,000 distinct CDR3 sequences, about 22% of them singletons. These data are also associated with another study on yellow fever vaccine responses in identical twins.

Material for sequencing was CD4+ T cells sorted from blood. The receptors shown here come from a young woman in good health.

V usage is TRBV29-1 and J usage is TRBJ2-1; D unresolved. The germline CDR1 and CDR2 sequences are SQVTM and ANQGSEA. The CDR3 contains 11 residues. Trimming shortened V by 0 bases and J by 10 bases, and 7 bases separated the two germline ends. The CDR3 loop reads CSVEDRWEQFF. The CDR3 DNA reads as TGCAGCGTTGAAGATCGGTGGGAGCAGTTCTTC.

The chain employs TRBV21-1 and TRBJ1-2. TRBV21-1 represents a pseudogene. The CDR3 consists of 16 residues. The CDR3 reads CASSKVKGVPNYGYTF. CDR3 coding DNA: TGTGCCAGCAGCAAAGTTAAGGGAGTGCCTAACTATGGCTACACCTTC.

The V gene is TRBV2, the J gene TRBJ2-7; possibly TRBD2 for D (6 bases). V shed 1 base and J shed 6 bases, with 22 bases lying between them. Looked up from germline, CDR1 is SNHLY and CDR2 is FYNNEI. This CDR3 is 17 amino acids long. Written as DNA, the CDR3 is TGTGCCAGCAGTGAAGTGTTGGGGGGAACGCTTTACTGCGAGCAGTACTTC. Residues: CASSEVLGGTLYCEQYF. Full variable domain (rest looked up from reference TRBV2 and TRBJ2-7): EPEVTQTPSHQVTQMGQEVILRCVPISNHLYFYWYRQILGQKVEFLVSFYNNEISEKSEIFDDQFSVERPDGSNFTLKIRSTKLEDSAMYFCASSEVLGGTLYCEQYFGPGTRLTVT.

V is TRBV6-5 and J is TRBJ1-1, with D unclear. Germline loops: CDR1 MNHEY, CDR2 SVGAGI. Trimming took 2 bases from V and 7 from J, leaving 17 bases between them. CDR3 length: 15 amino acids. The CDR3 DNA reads TGTGCCAGCAGTTACGGAAGGTTCGAACAAGGTGAAGCTTTCTTT. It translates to CASSYGRFEQGEAFF.

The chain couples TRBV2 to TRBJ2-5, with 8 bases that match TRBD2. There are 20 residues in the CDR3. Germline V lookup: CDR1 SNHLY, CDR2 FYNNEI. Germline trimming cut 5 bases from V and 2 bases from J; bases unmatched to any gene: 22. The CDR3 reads CASSTSSTSEFPKPQETQYF. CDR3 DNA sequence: TGTGCCAGCAGTACATCTTCGACTAGCGAGTTCCCCAAACCGCAAGAGACCCAGTACTTC.

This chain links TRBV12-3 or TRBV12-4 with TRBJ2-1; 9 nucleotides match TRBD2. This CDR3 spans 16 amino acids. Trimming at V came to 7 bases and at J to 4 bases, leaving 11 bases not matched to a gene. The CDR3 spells CASIGRAGGRYNEQFF. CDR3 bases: TGTGCCAGCATTGGTCGGGCGGGAGGGCGATACAATGAGCAGTTCTTC.

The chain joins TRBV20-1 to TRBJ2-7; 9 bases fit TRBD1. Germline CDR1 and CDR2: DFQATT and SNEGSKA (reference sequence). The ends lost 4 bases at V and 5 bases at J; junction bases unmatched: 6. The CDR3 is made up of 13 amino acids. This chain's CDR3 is CSATGQGVHEQYV. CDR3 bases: TGCAGTGCTACGGGACAGGGTGTCCACGAGCAGTACGTC.

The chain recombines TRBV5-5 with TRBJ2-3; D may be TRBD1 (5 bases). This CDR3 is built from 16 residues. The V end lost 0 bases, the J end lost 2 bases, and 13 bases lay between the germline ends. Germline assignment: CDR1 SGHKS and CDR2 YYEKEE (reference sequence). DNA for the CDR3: TGTGCCAGCAGCTTGGACCCCGACAGATACACAGATACGCAGTATTTT. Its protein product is CASSLDPDRYTDTQYF.

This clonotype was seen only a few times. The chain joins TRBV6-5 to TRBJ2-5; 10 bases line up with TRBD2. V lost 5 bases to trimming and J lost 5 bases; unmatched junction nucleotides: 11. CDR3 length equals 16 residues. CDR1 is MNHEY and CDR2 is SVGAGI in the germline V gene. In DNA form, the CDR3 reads TGTGCCAGCAGTACTAGCGGGACTCCGGGGCGGGAGACCCAGTACTTC. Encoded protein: CASSTSGTPGRETQYF.

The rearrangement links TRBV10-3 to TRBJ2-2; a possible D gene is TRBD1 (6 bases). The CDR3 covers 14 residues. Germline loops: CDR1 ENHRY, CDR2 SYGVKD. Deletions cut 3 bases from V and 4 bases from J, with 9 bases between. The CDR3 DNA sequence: TGTGCCATCAGTGACACAGGGACCACCGGGGAGCTGTTTTTT. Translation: CAISDTGTTGELFF.

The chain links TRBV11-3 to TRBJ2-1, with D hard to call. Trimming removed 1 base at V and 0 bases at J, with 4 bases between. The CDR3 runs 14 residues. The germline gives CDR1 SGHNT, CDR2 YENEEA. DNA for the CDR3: TGTGCCAGCAGCTTAGTATTCTCCTACAATGAGCAGTTCTTC. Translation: CASSLVFSYNEQFF.

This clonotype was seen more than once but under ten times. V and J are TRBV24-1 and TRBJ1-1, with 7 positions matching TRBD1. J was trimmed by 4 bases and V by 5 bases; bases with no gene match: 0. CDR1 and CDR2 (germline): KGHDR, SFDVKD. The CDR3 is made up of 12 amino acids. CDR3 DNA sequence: TGTGCCACCAGTGGACAGGGCACTGAAGCTTTCTTT. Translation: CATSGQGTEAFF.

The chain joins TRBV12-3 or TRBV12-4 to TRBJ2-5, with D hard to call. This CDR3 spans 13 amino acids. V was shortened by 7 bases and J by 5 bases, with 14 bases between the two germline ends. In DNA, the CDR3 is TGTGCCAGCACTGTCCGGATTGGGGAGACCCAGTACTTC. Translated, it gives CASTVRIGETQYF.